The 22 T cell receptor beta chains below were found in one sample sequenced in a study of T cells in localized non-small cell lung cancer. Sequencing was performed with immunoSEQ multiplex PCR; in TCRdb, only in-frame clones are kept and a portion is missing. Of tens of thousands of clones in the sample, roughly 84% were seen once. The sequences come from peripheral blood, collected before any cancer treatment. The receptors shown here come from a female donor older than 55 with stage I lung adenocarcinoma.

The chain carries TRBV7-2 and TRBJ2-1, with 11 bases lining up with TRBD2. The CDR3 is 15 residues long. V trimming: 5 bases; J trimming: 6 bases; junction bases outside the gene matches: 6. Germline V gene lookup returns CDR1 SGHTA and CDR2 FQGNSA. For the CDR3, the DNA is TGTGCCAGCAGCCCGACTAGCGGGACCTTCAATGAGCAGTTCTTC. Its protein is CASSPTSGTFNEQFF.

The V gene is TRBV18, the J gene TRBJ2-1; 10 bases map to TRBD2. This CDR3 spans 16 amino acids. Per the germline V gene, CDR1 is KGHSH and CDR2 is LQKENI. V lost 6 bases, J lost 4 bases, and 9 bases stayed unmatched. The CDR3 here is CASSLSGGAAYNEQFF. CDR3 nucleotide sequence: TGTGCCAGCTCTCTCAGCGGGGGGGCCGCTTACAATGAGCAGTTCTTC.

This sequence joins TRBV27 and TRBJ2-3; D ambiguous. Trimming shortened V by 5 bases and J by 0 bases, and 12 bases separated the two germline ends. CDR1 and CDR2 (germline): MNHEY, SMNVEV (reference sequence). This CDR3 contains 15 residues. CDR3 nucleotides: TGTGCCAGCAGTCCTCGGGCCCTAAGCACAGATACGCAGTATTTT. Translating gives CASSPRALSTDTQYF.

The chain is built from TRBV5-1 and TRBJ2-5; tentative D call: TRBD2 (6 bases). Germline CDR1 and CDR2: SGHRS and YFSETQ. Trimming pared 0 bases from V and 4 bases from J, leaving 13 bases between. The CDR3 totals 15 residues. CDR3 region: CASSLGLGVGETQYF. DNA of the CDR3: TGCGCCAGCAGCTTGGGACTAGGGGTTGGAGAGACCCAGTACTTC.

J is TRBJ2-7 and V is TRBV4-1; 10 bases are shared with TRBD2. Germline V gene lookup returns CDR1 MGHRA and CDR2 YSYEKL. The length of the CDR3 is 16 residues. Trimming removed 6 bases from V and 3 bases from J; junction bases left unmatched: 11. The CDR3 loop is CASRQTSGRALYEQYF. CDR3 bases: TGCGCCAGCAGGCAGACGAGCGGGAGGGCACTCTACGAGCAGTACTTC.

This chain links TRBV5-1 with TRBJ2-5; 15 bases fit TRBD2. CDR3 size: 15 residues. After removal of 4 bases from V and 4 bases from J, the junction contained 2 bases not matched to a gene. The germline CDR1 and CDR2 sequences are SGHRS and YFSETQ. The CDR3 loop is CASSKGLAGGETQYF. DNA of the CDR3: TGCGCCAGCAGCAAGGGACTAGCGGGAGGAGAGACCCAGTACTTC.

The chain carries TRBV7-2 and TRBJ1-2; no reliable D call. The CDR3 length is 17 residues. Looked up from germline, CDR1 is SGHTA and CDR2 is FQGNSA. Trimming took off 1 base at V and 3 bases at J, with 18 bases between the two ends. The CDR3 here is CASSLESGVGVDYGYTF. Here the CDR3 DNA reads TGTGCCAGCAGCTTAGAAAGTGGGGTAGGAGTTGACTATGGCTACACCTTC. The whole variable domain, remainder taken from reference TRBV7-2 and TRBJ1-2, is GAGVSQSPSNKVTEKGKDVELRCDPISGHTALYWYRQSLGQGLEFLIYFQGNSAPDKSGLPSDRFSAERTGGSVSTLTIQRTQQEDSAVYLCASSLESGVGVDYGYTFGSGTRLTVV.

The CDR3 sequence: CASSLAGAIRGNTIYF. CDR3 DNA: TGCGCCAGCAGCTTGGCAGGGGCCATACGGGGAAACACCATATATTTT. This chain connects TRBV5-1 to TRBJ1-3; TRBD1 might be the D (6 bases). The V and J ends lost 0 bases and 4 bases respectively, with 14 bases between them. The CDR3 covers 16 residues. CDR1 and CDR2 (germline): SGHRS, YFSETQ.

This clone showed up just once. This clone may be a read error of a much larger clone one base away. The chain couples TRBV11-2 to TRBJ1-2; D is undetermined. The germline V and J ends were trimmed by 4 bases and 2 bases, with 5 bases remaining between them. This CDR3 has 12 amino acids. In germline, CDR1 is SGHAT, CDR2 FQNNGV. As DNA, the CDR3 is TGTGCCAGCAGCTCTCAGAACTATGGCTACACCTTC. It yields the protein CASSSQNYGYTF.

The V call is TRBV7-9, the J call TRBJ2-3; D remains ambiguous. The CDR3 runs to 16 residues. CDR1 is SEHNR and CDR2 is FQNEAQ in the germline V gene (reference sequence). V lost 5 bases to trimming and J lost 1 base, with 16 bases between them. DNA for the CDR3: TGTGCCAGCAGCCCAGGCTTCAGCGCGGGCACAGATACGCAGTATTTT. Translating it yields CASSPGFSAGTDTQYF.

The chain uses TRBV27 and TRBJ2-2; D remains unclear. This CDR3 spans 16 amino acids. The germline V gene has CDR1 MNHEY and CDR2 SMNVEV (reference sequence). V lost 3 bases to trimming and J lost 6 bases, with 17 bases between them. CDR3 loop: CASSLKGMRLSGELFF. Written as DNA, the CDR3 is TGTGCCAGCAGTTTGAAAGGAATGCGTCTCTCCGGGGAGCTGTTTTTT.

The chain couples TRBV20-1 to TRBJ1-1; D is uncertain. The CDR3 has 11 amino acids. Germline assignment: CDR1 DFQATT and CDR2 SNEGSKA (reference sequence). The CDR3 loop reads CGYWGNTEAFF. In DNA form, the CDR3 reads TGCGGGTATTGGGGGAACACTGAAGCTTTCTTT.

The V and J genes are TRBV5-1 and TRBJ2-7; 8 bases fit TRBD1. Germline V gene lookup returns CDR1 SGHRS and CDR2 YFSETQ. This CDR3 comprises 14 residues. Losses at the gene ends were 4 bases for V and 3 bases for J; bases not matched to a gene: 6. The DNA for the CDR3 is TGCGCCAGCAGCCCCGGACAGGGAGGCTACGAGCAGTACTTC. As protein: CASSPGQGGYEQYF.

CDR3: CASSLELGGWNTGELFF. The DNA for the CDR3 is TGTGCCAGCAGCTTAGAATTAGGGGGCTGGAACACCGGGGAGCTGTTTTTT. The rearrangement links TRBV7-2 to TRBJ2-2; 7 nucleotides match TRBD1. Germline V gene lookup returns CDR1 SGHTA and CDR2 FQGNSA. V was clipped by 1 base and J by 1 base; unmatched bases: 6. This CDR3 comprises 17 residues.

This chain uses TRBV6-1 with TRBJ2-4; no reliable D call. The CDR3 extends over 13 amino acids. V was clipped by 0 bases and J by 4 bases, with 4 bases between them. CDR1 is MNHNS and CDR2 is SASEGT in the germline V gene. CDR3 coding DNA: TGTGCCAGCAGTGAAGCCGGGAAAAACATTCAGTACTTC. Amino acids: CASSEAGKNIQYF.

The chain has TRBV19 and TRBJ1-5; D not certain. This CDR3 has 15 amino acids. Germline loops: CDR1 LNHDA, CDR2 SQIVND (reference sequence). V was pared by 2 bases and J by 1 base, with 9 bases between. The CDR3 nucleotides read TGTGCCAGTAGTATAAATCACAGAAGCAATCAGCCCCAGCATTTT. Translation: CASSINHRSNQPQHF.

This rearrangement joins TRBV18 to TRBJ2-1; 9 nucleotides line up with TRBD2. J was trimmed by 9 bases and V by 6 bases; bases with no gene match: 9. The germline V gene encodes CDR1 KGHSH and CDR2 LQKENI. This CDR3 region has 14 residues. The CDR3 loop reads CASSSSGGPGEQFF. The CDR3 DNA reads as TGTGCCAGCTCGTCAAGCGGGGGGCCTGGTGAGCAGTTCTTC.

This sequence joins TRBV6-5 and TRBJ2-1; 9 bases are a match to TRBD1. The CDR3 runs to 16 residues. Germline CDR1 MNHEY, CDR2 SVGAGI. Trimming at V came to 0 bases and at J to 2 bases, leaving 2 bases not matched to a gene. The CDR3 DNA is TGTGCCAGCAGTTACTCGAACAGGGGGCCCTACAATGAGCAGTTCTTC. Protein: CASSYSNRGPYNEQFF.

This rearrangement joins TRBV2 to TRBJ2-5; 9 nucleotides line up with TRBD2. Germline V gene data show CDR1 as SNHLY and CDR2 as FYNNEI. CDR3 length: 14 residues. V lost 6 bases, J lost 2 bases, and 4 bases stayed unmatched. The CDR3 here is CASSYLAGQETQYF. The CDR3 nucleotides are TGTGCCAGCAGCTATCTAGCGGGGCAAGAGACCCAGTACTTC. Looking up the rest from reference TRBV2 and TRBJ2-5 gives the full variable domain: EPEVTQTPSHQVTQMGQEVILRCVPISNHLYFYWYRQILGQKVEFLVSFYNNEISEKSEIFDDQFSVERPDGSNFTLKIRSTKLEDSAMYFCASSYLAGQETQYFGPGTRLLVL.

This clone showed up just a few times. The chain recombines TRBV11-3 with TRBJ1-2, with D hard to call. The CDR3 is made up of 14 amino acids. Germline V gene data show CDR1 as SGHNT and CDR2 as YENEEA. V lost 5 bases and J lost 1, with 11 bases in between. The CDR3 here is CASSIRRDNYGYTF. The CDR3 nucleotides read TGTGCCAGCAGCATCCGACGGGATAACTATGGCTACACCTTC.

The chain recombines TRBV9 with TRBJ1-3, with TRBD1 identical over 8 bases. Germline trimming cut 3 bases from V and 3 bases from J; bases unmatched to any gene: 5. Germline V gene sequence: CDR1 SGDLS, CDR2 YYNGEE. There are 15 residues in the CDR3. CDR3 sequence reads: CASSAAGTGGNTIYF. The CDR3 bases are TGTGCCAGCAGCGCGGCCGGGACAGGTGGAAACACCATATATTTT.

This sequence joins TRBV5-1 and TRBJ1-1; possible D gene TRBD1, 5 bases. The CDR3 totals 13 residues. Trimming left V 6 bases short and J 2 bases short, with 11 bases between. Germline values: CDR1 SGHRS, CDR2 YFSETQ. The CDR3 DNA reads as TGCGCCAGCAATTCAGGGCCTAACACTGAAGCTTTCTTT. Its translation is CASNSGPNTEAFF. Using reference TRBV5-1 and TRBJ1-1 for the parts outside the CDR3, the full variable domain is KAGVTQTPRYLIKTRGQQVTLSCSPISGHRSVSWYQQTPGQGLQFLFEYFSETQRNKGNFPGRFSGRQFSNSRSEMNVSTLELGDSALYLCASNSGPNTEAFFGQGTRLTVV.